Following are 20 T cell receptor beta chains from one sample sequenced in a study of blood T cell repertoires in COVID-19. The method was immunoSEQ multiplex PCR; TCRdb's version includes in-frame clones alone and lacks a portion of them. The data show roughly 120,000 clones, around four fifths seen once. The sequencing sample was made of peripheral blood. Receptors originate from a man aged 30 to 39 with acute or convalescent COVID-19.

V is TRBV12-5 and J is TRBJ1-4; maybe TRBD1 (5 bases). The ends were cut back, 0 bases at V and 4 bases at J, with 18 bases in the middle. Germline values: CDR1 LGHNT, CDR2 FRNRAP. The CDR3 runs 18 residues. For the CDR3, the DNA is TGTGCTAGTGGTTTGGTGGTATGGGGACGGAGGGATAATGAAAAACTGTTTTTT. It is translated as CASGLVVWGRRDNEKLFF. Based on the CDR3 plus reference TRBV12-5 and TRBJ1-4, the full variable domain is DARVTQTPRHKVTEMGQEVTMRCQPILGHNTVFWYRQTMMQGLELLAYFRNRAPLDDSGMPKDRFSAEMPDATLATLKIQPSEPRDSAVYFCASGLVVWGRRDNEKLFFGSGTQLSVL.

The chain links TRBV5-1 to TRBJ2-7, with D tentatively TRBD1 (6 bases). This CDR3 has 12 amino acids. CDR1 is SGHRS and CDR2 is YFSETQ in the germline V gene. V dropped 4 bases and J dropped 2 bases, with 7 bases sitting between them. The CDR3 DNA follows: TGCGCCAGCAGCGGGGACACCTACGAGCAGTACTTC. It translates to CASSGDTYEQYF.

This chain links TRBV27 with TRBJ1-2, with 7 bases fitting TRBD1. V dropped 5 bases and J dropped 5; count of bases not matched to a gene: 8. The CDR3 has 14 residues. Germline V gene data show CDR1 as MNHEY and CDR2 as SMNVEV (reference sequence). The CDR3 reads CASSLYRDSYGYTF. In DNA form, the CDR3 reads TGTGCCAGCAGTCTTTACAGGGACAGTTATGGCTACACCTTC.

The genes are TRBV15 and TRBJ1-1, with 7 bases matching TRBD1. CDR3 length equals 15 residues. CDR1 is LNHNV and CDR2 is YYDKDF in the germline V gene (reference sequence). V lost 1 base, J lost 5 bases, and 7 bases stayed unmatched. In nucleotides, the CDR3 is TGTGCCACCAGCAGAGGAGAGGGGGCGCGAACTGAAGCTTTCTTT. Its protein product is CATSRGEGARTEAFF.

The genes are TRBV4-1 and TRBJ2-3, with 11 bases lining up with TRBD2. The CDR3 is 15 residues long. The J segment lost 0 bases and the V segment lost 7 bases, leaving 3 bases of the junction unmatched. The V gene's germline CDR1 is MGHRA and CDR2 YSYEKL. CDR3 nucleotide sequence: TGCGCCAGCAACCGACTAGCGGGGAGCACAGATACGCAGTATTTT. As protein: CASNRLAGSTDTQYF.

The chain links TRBV6-2 or TRBV6-3 to TRBJ2-1; 7 bases agree with TRBD1. J was trimmed by 4 bases and V by 6 bases; bases with no gene match: 9. The CDR3 runs to 15 residues. CDR1 is MNHEY and CDR2 is SVGEGT in the germline V gene. The CDR3 region is CASSLRQGSYNEQFF. Here the CDR3 DNA reads TGTGCCAGCAGCCTCAGACAGGGTTCGTACAATGAGCAGTTCTTC.

This rearrangement joins TRBV7-9 to TRBJ2-1; TRBD2 matches at 9 bases. V lost 2 bases, J lost 10 bases, and 9 bases stayed unmatched. The CDR3 runs 15 residues. The germline V gene has CDR1 SEHNR and CDR2 FQNEAQ (reference sequence). For the CDR3, the DNA is TGTGCCAGCAGCTTACCTGCGGGAGGGCCGGGGGAGCAGTTCTTC. Translated, it gives CASSLPAGGPGEQFF.

The rearrangement joins TRBV2 to TRBJ2-5; D is uncertain. With 6 bases removed from V and 1 base from J, the gap between germline ends came to 9 bases. Germline V gene lookup returns CDR1 SNHLY and CDR2 FYNNEI. The CDR3 spans 13 residues. CDR3 DNA sequence: TGTGCCAGCAGAGAGGATCCCCAAGAGACCCAGTACTTC. This gives the protein CASREDPQETQYF.

The chain recombines TRBV19 with TRBJ2-7; 10 nucleotides agree with TRBD2. The CDR3 totals 17 residues. Germline lookup yields CDR1 LNHDA and CDR2 SQIVND (reference sequence). V shed 7 bases, J shed 2 bases, and the junction held 14 bases outside the gene matches. The CDR3 protein is CASTPSSWTSGPYEQYF. CDR3 DNA sequence: TGTGCCAGTACCCCTTCATCCTGGACTAGCGGCCCCTACGAGCAGTACTTC.

J is TRBJ2-5 and V is TRBV9; 9 positions match TRBD2. The CDR3 is 15 residues long. Trimming removed 4 bases from V and 2 bases from J; junction bases left unmatched: 6. Germline lookup yields CDR1 SGDLS and CDR2 YYNGEE. The CDR3 sequence is CASSSGTSNQETQYF. The CDR3 coding sequence is TGTGCCAGCAGCTCGGGGACTAGCAATCAAGAGACCCAGTACTTC.

The genes are TRBV29-1 and TRBJ1-1; 7 bases are shared with TRBD1. The V and J ends lost 4 bases and 5 bases, in that order; junction bases with no gene match: 7. Per germline, CDR1 SQVTM and CDR2 ANQGSEA. The CDR3 runs to 13 residues. CDR3 nucleotides: TGCAGCGTTGCGGCAGGGGGAGATACTGAAGCTTTCTTT. Protein: CSVAAGGDTEAFF.

The V gene is TRBV7-3, the J gene TRBJ1-4, with a weak D call TRBD1 (5 bases). The CDR3 has 15 residues. Germline V gene data show CDR1 as SGHTA and CDR2 as FQGTGA. V lost 5 bases to trimming and J lost 0 bases, with 10 bases between them. The CDR3 DNA follows: TGTGCCAGCAGCCGGGAGGGGACAACTAATGAAAAACTGTTTTTT. Its protein is CASSREGTTNEKLFF.

V usage is TRBV30 and J usage is TRBJ2-7; the D gene is possibly TRBD1 (5 bases). Germline CDR1 and CDR2: GTSNPN and SVGIG (reference sequence). V was pared by 2 bases and J by 3 bases, with 8 bases between. The CDR3 extends over 12 amino acids. CDR3 region: CAWSWGDYEQYF. CDR3 sequence (DNA): TGTGCCTGGAGTTGGGGCGACTACGAGCAGTACTTC.

The rearrangement joins TRBV9 to TRBJ1-6; 8 bases are shared with TRBD1. Trimming cost V 0 bases and J 7 bases; bases outside gene matches: 6. The CDR3 spans 16 residues. The germline CDR1 and CDR2 sequences are SGDLS and YYNGEE. The CDR3 DNA reads TGTGCCAGCAGCGTAGCGGGCAACAGGGGGAATTCACCCCTCCACTTT. Translating gives CASSVAGNRGNSPLHF.

This chain joins TRBV28 and TRBJ1-4, with D possibly matching TRBD1 (5 bases). V was pared by 1 base and J by 8 bases, with 14 bases between. The CDR3 sequence is 15 residues long. CDR1 and CDR2 from the germline V gene are MDHEN and SYDVKM. CDR3 DNA sequence: TGTGCCAGCAGTTTATTGGGGGGGGTGAAAGAAAAACTGTTTTTT. Its protein is CASSLLGGVKEKLFF. The full variable domain, rest sourced from reference TRBV28 and TRBJ1-4, is DVKVTQSSRYLVKRTGEKVFLECVQDMDHENMFWYRQDPGLGLRLIYFSYDVKMKEKGDIPEGYSVSREKKERFSLILESASTNQTSMYLCASSLLGGVKEKLFFGSGTQLSVL.

The chain recombines TRBV7-3 with TRBJ1-2, with no clear D. Germline loops: CDR1 SGHTA, CDR2 FQGTGA. The CDR3 contains 13 residues. V lost 2 bases to trimming and J lost 2 bases, with 6 bases between them. The DNA of the CDR3 is TGTGCCAGCAGCTTACCGGGGAACTATGGCTACACCTTC. It specifies CASSLPGNYGYTF.

V is TRBV2 and J is TRBJ1-5; 7 positions agree with TRBD1. Looked up from germline, CDR1 is SNHLY and CDR2 is FYNNEI. V lost 10 bases to trimming and J lost 3 bases; unmatched junction nucleotides: 6. CDR3 length: 13 amino acids. The CDR3 loop reads CAIGTDYNQPQHF. The CDR3 coding sequence is TGTGCCATAGGGACAGACTACAATCAGCCCCAGCATTTT.

V is TRBV12-3 or TRBV12-4 and J is TRBJ1-1; D is perhaps TRBD1 (5 bases). The CDR3 contains 13 residues. V lost 6 bases and J 0 bases, leaving 8 bases between the germline ends. The DNA for the CDR3 is TGTGCCAGCAGCCAGGGCCTGAACACTGAAGCTTTCTTT. As protein: CASSQGLNTEAFF.

This clone was found a few times. This chain joins TRBV13 and TRBJ2-1; 9 positions match TRBD2. V lost 8 bases and J lost 3; bases outside the gene matches: 8. The germline gives CDR1 PRHDT, CDR2 FYEKMQ (reference sequence). The CDR3 runs 15 residues. The CDR3 spells CASGFGSGSYNEQFF. The CDR3 DNA is TGTGCCAGCGGATTTGGTAGCGGGAGCTACAATGAGCAGTTCTTC.

The chain combines TRBV7-2 with TRBJ1-4; 10 bases are a match to TRBD1. J lost 2 bases, V lost 2 bases, and 2 bases had no gene match. The germline V gene encodes CDR1 SGHTA and CDR2 FQGNSA. CDR3 length: 16 amino acids. The DNA for the CDR3 is TGTGCCAGCAGCTTACGGACAGGGGGTACTAATGAAAAACTGTTTTTT. It encodes CASSLRTGGTNEKLFF.